This TCR beta chain stems from a study of brain T cells in children with intractable seizures. This CDR3 is 10 amino acids long. V lost 8 bases and J lost 3, with 4 bases in between. CDR1 and CDR2 (germline): LNHDA, SQIVND (reference sequence). Only cases whose brain tissue showed the highest T cell transcript signatures were sequenced. Produced via immunoSEQ multiplex PCR; TCRdb's table is partial and in-frame only. The repertoire consists of 88,000 or so clones, with 91% occurring once and the leading ten covering 24%. Worth noting for this clone: Its antigen is not identified.

Study conclusions and caveats: Patients' HCMV serostatus was unknown; virus specificity rests on CDR3 similarity alone. Pre- and post-surgery blood differed in depth, so pre-surgery absences may be undersampling.

The TCR was taken from a girl aged 2 to 10 with Rasmussen encephalitis and intractable seizures. Sequencing used peripheral blood, obtained at surgery. The chain is built from TRBV19 and TRBJ1-2; D is uncertain. The CDR3 DNA sequence: TGTGCCAGTGGCGACTATGGCTACACCTTC. Protein product: CASGDYGYTF. Full variable domain (rest looked up from reference TRBV19 and TRBJ1-2): DGGITQSPKYLFRKEGQNVTLSCEQNLNHDAMYWYRQDPGQGLRLIYYSQIVNDFQKGDIAEGYSVSREKKESFPLTVTSAQKNPTAFYLCASGDYGYTFGSGTRLTVV.